The 23 T cell receptor beta chains listed next were all sequenced from one sample in a study of T cell repertoires in aging, cancer and after chemotherapy. A mixed TRB-A/B primer pool amplified rearranged TRB by multiplex touch-down PCR. TCRdb fed the multiplex PCR reads into MiXCR, producing one record per CDR3 protein. The table includes over 10,000 distinct CDR3 sequences, around 21% detected once. Amplification of TCR beta used genomic DNA extracted from peripheral blood. The sequenced sample consisted of blood. These receptors originate from a human donor in good health.

This clonotype has at least ten counts. The V gene is TRBV27, the J gene TRBJ2-5; tentatively, D is TRBD2 (6 bases). The V end lost 5 bases, the J end lost 2 bases, and 12 bases lay between the germline ends. This CDR3 comprises 14 residues. Germline CDR1 reads MNHEY; CDR2 reads SMNVEV (reference sequence). The CDR3 sequence is CASSAGLSQETQYF. The CDR3 DNA reads TGTGCCAGCAGTGCGGGACTGTCTCAAGAGACCCAGTACTTC.

The chain uses TRBV7-2 and TRBJ2-3; 9 bases align to TRBD2. The V gene end was trimmed by 1 base and the J gene end by 4 bases; junction bases not matched to a gene: 0. The CDR3 contains 14 residues. Germline CDR1 reads SGHTA; CDR2 reads FQGNSA. CDR3: CASSLGGGADTQYF. CDR3 DNA sequence: TGTGCCAGCAGCTTAGGCGGGGGGGCAGATACGCAGTATTTT.

This clonotype has just a few counts. The chain has TRBV10-3 and TRBJ2-7, with 8 bases matching TRBD1. Unmatched junction bases numbered 5, after V lost 4 bases and J lost 0 bases. The CDR3 is 15 amino acids. Germline CDR1 ENHRY, CDR2 SYGVKD. CDR3 amino acids: CAISGHGTGSYEQYF. For the CDR3, the DNA is TGTGCCATCAGTGGCCACGGGACAGGCTCCTACGAGCAGTACTTC.

The chain combines TRBV19 with TRBJ1-1; no definite D call. Germline CDR1 is LNHDA and CDR2 is SQIVND (reference sequence). The CDR3 runs 14 residues. With 7 bases removed from V and 6 bases from J, the gap between germline ends came to 18 bases. In DNA form, the CDR3 reads TGTGCCAGTACCCTCGGCCCGGGGTCCCCTGAAGCTTTCTTT. Translation: CASTLGPGSPEAFF.

In its sample, this clonotype is medium-sized (0.01 to 0.1%). This chain connects TRBV19 to TRBJ2-1; D remains ambiguous. This CDR3 contains 14 residues. The V end lost 5 bases, the J end lost 2 bases, and 10 bases lay between the germline ends. Germline V gives CDR1 LNHDA, CDR2 SQIVND (reference sequence). The CDR3 DNA reads TGTGCCAGTAGTCCACCGTCGGCCTACAATGAGCAGTTCTTC. It codes for CASSPPSAYNEQFF.

V usage is TRBV5-1 and J usage is TRBJ2-3; D remains unclear. Per the germline V gene, CDR1 is SGHRS and CDR2 is YFSETQ. This CDR3 spans 13 amino acids. Trimming left V 0 bases short and J 1 base short, with 3 bases between. The DNA for the CDR3 is TGCGCCAGCAGCTTGGTGGGCACAGATACGCAGTATTTT. Its protein product is CASSLVGTDTQYF.

The chain recombines TRBV5-6 with TRBJ2-3, with TRBD1 matching 8 bases. The trim removed 4 bases at V and 6 bases at J, leaving 10 bases unmatched. The CDR3 has 15 residues. CDR1 is SGHDT, CDR2 YYEEEE, per germline. For the CDR3, the DNA is TGTGCCAGCAGCCAAGGACAGGGCAGTCCGGATACGCAGTATTTT. Residues: CASSQGQGSPDTQYF.

This clonotype showed up just a few times. The V gene is TRBV20-1, the J gene TRBJ2-3, with TRBD2 matching over 12 bases. This CDR3 has 16 residues. V gave up 6 bases and J gave up 2 bases; unmatched junction bases: 9. Germline CDR1 reads DFQATT; CDR2 reads SNEGSKA (reference sequence). CDR3 in DNA: TGCAGTGCCCATGGGGGACTAGCGGGCCCCACAGATACGCAGTATTTT. It yields the protein CSAHGGLAGPTDTQYF.

This clonotype rates as medium-sized (0.01 to 0.1%). This chain connects TRBV6-1 to TRBJ1-2, with TRBD1 matching 8 bases. This CDR3 has 13 residues. The V and J ends lost 6 bases and 8 bases, in that order; junction bases with no gene match: 8. The germline V gene encodes CDR1 MNHNS and CDR2 SASEGT. The chain's CDR3 is CASSQDRVEGYTF. In nucleotides, the CDR3 is TGTGCCAGCAGCCAGGACAGGGTAGAAGGCTACACCTTC.

V and J are TRBV25-1 and TRBJ2-6; 9 positions agree with TRBD1. V shed 3 bases and J 0 bases; nucleotides not matched to a gene: 9. The CDR3 covers 19 residues. The germline V gene has CDR1 MGHDK and CDR2 SYGVNS. The DNA for the CDR3 is TGTGCCAGCAGTGATCCCGGGACAGGGTCCCGCTCTGGGGCCAACGTCCTGACTTTC. Translating gives CASSDPGTGSRSGANVLTF.

By share, this clonotype ranks as medium-sized. V usage is TRBV29-1 and J usage is TRBJ2-3, with D maybe TRBD2 (7 bases). Trimming left V 5 bases short and J 2 bases short, with 11 bases between. This CDR3 region has 13 residues. Germline lookup yields CDR1 SQVTM and CDR2 ANQGSEA. CDR3 region: CSVRGGYTDTQYF. CDR3 nucleotide sequence: TGCAGCGTTCGCGGGGGCTACACAGATACGCAGTATTTT.

This chain uses TRBV7-9 with TRBJ2-1; the D gene is possibly TRBD1 (6 bases). The CDR3 covers 14 residues. CDR1 and CDR2 from the germline V gene are SEHNR and FQNEAQ (reference sequence). Trimming removed 2 bases at V and 4 bases at J, with 9 bases between. CDR3 loop: CASSLPGQYNEQFF. The DNA for the CDR3 is TGTGCCAGCAGCTTACCCGGACAGTACAATGAGCAGTTCTTC.

The genes are TRBV6-5 and TRBJ1-5; TRBD1 aligns across 10 bases. From germline, CDR1 is MNHEY and CDR2 SVGAGI. V lost 5 bases and J lost 2; bases outside the gene matches: 6. The length of the CDR3 is 16 residues. The CDR3 region has the DNA TGTGCCAGCAGTCTGACAGGGGGCGAAGGCAATCAGCCCCAGCATTTT. Translating it yields CASSLTGGEGNQPQHF.

In this sample, this clonotype turned up many times. The chain recombines TRBV12-3 or TRBV12-4 with TRBJ1-3; 9 nucleotides match TRBD1. J lost 3 bases, V lost 6 bases, and 6 bases had no gene match. The CDR3 is made up of 15 amino acids. CDR3 amino acids: CASRQQGAVGNTIYF. DNA of the CDR3: TGTGCCAGCAGGCAACAGGGGGCGGTTGGAAACACCATATATTTT.

Notes on this clonotype: The junction shows a germline mismatch at one end, possibly a read error. The V and J genes are TRBV7-2 and TRBJ2-7; D unclear. The germline gives CDR1 SGHTA, CDR2 FQGNSA. The CDR3 contains 15 residues. The CDR3 nucleotides read TGTGCTAGCAGCTTAGAGGCAGGTCTAGGCTACGAGCAGTACTTC. Its protein product is CASSLEAGLGYEQYF.

The chain employs TRBV18 and TRBJ2-5; the match to TRBD2 covers 9 bases. V lost 2 bases to trimming and J lost 5 bases; unmatched junction nucleotides: 9. CDR3 size: 16 residues. Per the germline V gene, CDR1 is KGHSH and CDR2 is LQKENI. This chain's CDR3 is CASSPKLAGAGETQYF. CDR3 DNA: TGTGCCAGCTCACCAAAGTTAGCGGGGGCCGGGGAGACCCAGTACTTC. Using reference TRBV18 and TRBJ2-5 for the parts outside the CDR3, the full variable domain is NAGVMQNPRHLVRRRGQEARLRCSPMKGHSHVYWYRQLPEEGLKFMVYLQKENIIDESGMPKERFSAEFPKEGPSILRIQQVVRGDSAAYFCASSPKLAGAGETQYFGPGTRLLVL.

This clonotype qualifies as medium-sized. The chain employs TRBV6-5 and TRBJ1-2; 7 bases fit TRBD1. The junction had 8 bases not matched to a gene; V was cut back by 2 bases and J by 8 bases. Germline-derived CDR1 and CDR2 are MNHEY and SVGAGI. CDR3 length equals 14 residues. DNA for the CDR3: TGTGCCAGCAGTTACGGGACAGCGACAGGGGGCTACACCTTC. Its protein product is CASSYGTATGGYTF.

J is TRBJ2-2 and V is TRBV6-5; 7 bases are a match to TRBD2. Germline CDR1 and CDR2: MNHEY and SVGAGI. The CDR3 runs 14 residues. V lost 10 bases and J lost 0; bases outside the gene matches: 5. CDR3 bases: TGTGCCACTTGGGACTATCCGAACACCGGGGAGCTGTTTTTT. Amino acid sequence: CATWDYPNTGELFF.

V is TRBV5-1 and J is TRBJ1-4; D gene ambiguous. Germline V lookup: CDR1 SGHRS, CDR2 YFSETQ. Trimming shortened V by 2 bases and J by 0 bases, and 5 bases separated the two germline ends. The length of the CDR3 is 14 residues. The CDR3 loop is CASSFLATNEKLFF. CDR3 bases: TGCGCCAGCAGCTTCCTTGCAACTAATGAAAAACTGTTTTTT.

This chain joins TRBV23-1 and TRBJ2-3; D possibly corresponds to TRBD1 (5 bases). TRBV23-1 is reported as an ORF; its role is uncertain. Trimming removed 0 bases at V and 1 base at J, with 17 bases between. This CDR3 has 18 amino acids. CDR3 sequence (DNA): TGCGCCAGCAGTCAATCGTTGATGGTGGACATTGGCACAGATACGCAGTATTTT. Its protein product is CASSQSLMVDIGTDTQYF.

V usage is TRBV4-3 and J usage is TRBJ2-7; a possible D gene is TRBD1 (5 bases). Germline V lookup: CDR1 LGHNA, CDR2 YSLEER. The V gene lost 2 bases and the J gene lost 3 bases, with 11 bases spanning the gap. The CDR3 runs 14 residues. The CDR3 region is CASSQSTGFYEQYF. The CDR3 coding sequence is TGCGCCAGCAGCCAATCAACAGGATTCTACGAGCAGTACTTC.

Details on this clonotype: With a much larger clone just one base away, this may be a read error. V is TRBV6-5 and J is TRBJ1-2; 9 nucleotides align to TRBD1. V shed 2 bases and J 8 bases; nucleotides not matched to a gene: 12. This CDR3 region has 16 residues. Germline values: CDR1 MNHEY, CDR2 SVGAGI. In nucleotides, the CDR3 is TGTGCCAGCAGTTACACCCCGGGACAGGGAGGCATAGGCTACACCTTC. Protein: CASSYTPGQGGIGYTF.

With respect to this clonotype: This may arise from a read error, as a much more abundant clone is one base away. The rearrangement links TRBV18 to TRBJ1-1; D uncertain. This CDR3 region has 12 residues. The germline V gene has CDR1 KGHSH and CDR2 LQKENI. The CDR3 sequence is CASSPGNDESFF. CDR3 DNA: TGTGCCAGCTCACCAGGAAATGATGAATCTTTCTTT.